One sample yielded the 21 T cell receptor beta chains listed below, sequenced in a study of cytomegalovirus exposure and HLA in healthy donors. PCR was performed using 60 Vbeta and 13 Jbeta primers. Produced via immunoSEQ multiplex PCR; TCRdb's table is partial and in-frame only. Here the sample spans more than 85,000 clones, 65% to 80% being singletons. Material: PBMCs. The receptors derive from a male donor in good health and CMV-seronegative.

The chain recombines TRBV27 with TRBJ2-2, with 12 bases that match TRBD2. This CDR3 has 16 residues. The germline gives CDR1 MNHEY, CDR2 SMNVEV (reference sequence). J was trimmed by 3 bases and V by 5 bases; bases with no gene match: 4. The CDR3 region has the DNA TGTGCCAGCAGTCTAGCGGGAGGGCCTTACACCGGGGAGCTGTTTTTT. Translated, it gives CASSLAGGPYTGELFF.

V is TRBV5-4 and J is TRBJ2-7; a possible D gene is TRBD1 (5 bases). Germline V gene sequence: CDR1 SGHNT, CDR2 YYREEE (reference sequence). Trimming left V 0 bases short and J 0 bases short, with 10 bases between. The CDR3 covers 15 residues. CDR3 in amino acids: CASSLGTLSSYEQYF. The CDR3 DNA sequence: TGTGCCAGCAGCTTGGGGACACTGAGCTCCTACGAGCAGTACTTC. The full variable domain, in which reference TRBV5-4 and TRBJ2-7 provide the parts outside the CDR3, is ETGVTQSPTHLIKTRGQQVTLRCSSQSGHNTVSWYQQALGQGPQFIFQYYREEENGRGNFPPRFSGLQFPNYSSELNVNALELDDSALYLCASSLGTLSSYEQYFGPGTRLTVT.

This chain uses TRBV5-4 with TRBJ2-5, with D possibly TRBD2 on 6 matching bases. The J call may be incorrect, as the DNA end agrees better with TRBJ2-7. Germline V gene sequence: CDR1 SGHNT, CDR2 YYREEE (reference sequence). CDR3 size: 14 residues. This CDR3 is CASSFGGNSYEQYF. DNA of the CDR3: TGTGCCAGCAGCTTCGGCGGGAACTCCTACGAGCAGTACTTC.

The chain employs TRBV6-1 and TRBJ2-3, with D unclear. This CDR3 spans 15 amino acids. CDR1 is MNHNS and CDR2 is SASEGT in the germline V gene. V dropped 8 bases and J dropped 1 base, with 16 bases sitting between them. CDR3 sequence: CASAGGRPGTDTQYF. The CDR3 bases are TGTGCCAGCGCAGGTGGCCGACCCGGCACAGATACGCAGTATTTT.

J is TRBJ2-5 and V is TRBV25-1; 7 bases are a match to TRBD1. V shed 10 bases, J shed 1 base, and the junction held 12 bases outside the gene matches. Germline CDR1 MGHDK, CDR2 SYGVNS. This CDR3 contains 15 residues. The chain's CDR3 is CATNRKTGSQETQYF. In DNA, the CDR3 is TGTGCCACCAACCGCAAGACAGGGTCCCAAGAGACCCAGTACTTC.

The chain employs TRBV5-4 and TRBJ2-3, with 8 nucleotides matching TRBD2. This CDR3 region has 15 residues. The V gene's germline CDR1 is SGHNT and CDR2 YYREEE (reference sequence). V shed 4 bases, J shed 2 bases, and the junction held 6 bases outside the gene matches. The CDR3 coding sequence is TGTGCCAGCAGCCGAACTAGCGGATACACAGATACGCAGTATTTT. This codes for CASSRTSGYTDTQYF.

The sample holds one count of this clone. CDR3 loop: CASSTPPKTGSYEQYF. The CDR3 DNA sequence: TGTGCCAGCAGCACGCCCCCTAAGACAGGCTCCTACGAGCAGTACTTC. This chain uses TRBV7-9 with TRBJ2-7; D perhaps matches TRBD1 (6 bases). The CDR3 spans 16 residues. The V gene lost 5 bases and the J gene lost 0 bases, with 17 bases spanning the gap. Germline loops: CDR1 SEHNR, CDR2 FQNEAQ (reference sequence).

This sequence joins TRBV28 and TRBJ1-2; D perhaps matches TRBD1 (5 bases). CDR1 and CDR2 from the germline V gene are MDHEN and SYDVKM. Trimming cost V 5 bases and J 10 bases, with 23 bases left between them. This CDR3 spans 15 amino acids. In DNA, the CDR3 is TGTGCCAGCAGTCCAGTTGGCGGGGGGGGTGAAGACTACACCTTC. Its translation: CASSPVGGGGEDYTF.

The chain couples TRBV30 to TRBJ2-2; D might be TRBD1 (5 bases). The ends were cut back, 2 bases at V and 6 bases at J, with 10 bases in the middle. The CDR3 runs to 13 residues. Germline V CDR1 and CDR2: GTSNPN, SVGIG (reference sequence). The CDR3 protein is CAWSYRSAGELFF. Here the CDR3 DNA reads TGTGCCTGGAGTTACAGGAGCGCCGGGGAGCTGTTTTTT.

The rearrangement links TRBV9 to TRBJ1-1; the match to TRBD1 covers 7 bases. This CDR3 comprises 16 residues. Germline V gene sequence: CDR1 SGDLS, CDR2 YYNGEE. V trimming: 1 base; J trimming: 4 bases; junction bases outside the gene matches: 10. The CDR3 region is CASSVFARAGGTEAFF. CDR3 nucleotide sequence: TGTGCCAGCAGCGTATTCGCTCGGGCAGGGGGCACTGAAGCTTTCTTT.

V gene TRBV19 combines with J gene TRBJ2-3, with 15 nucleotides matching TRBD2. CDR3 length: 16 residues. V trimming: 2 bases; J trimming: 4 bases; junction bases outside the gene matches: 1. Germline loops: CDR1 LNHDA, CDR2 SQIVND (reference sequence). The CDR3 reads CASSIWTSGRADTQYF. The CDR3 DNA sequence: TGTGCCAGTAGTATATGGACTAGCGGGAGGGCAGATACGCAGTATTTT.

CDR3 loop: CASSLAQQLSNYGYTF. In nucleotides, the CDR3 is TGTGCCAGCAGCTTAGCACAACAGCTTTCTAACTATGGCTACACCTTC. This chain connects TRBV7-2 to TRBJ1-2; D remains ambiguous. The CDR3 loop spans 16 amino acids. The V end was cut by 0 bases, the J end by 0 bases, with 11 bases between. Per germline, CDR1 SGHTA and CDR2 FQGNSA.

The chain recombines TRBV11-3 with TRBJ2-3; 8 nucleotides agree with TRBD2. V was pared by 5 bases and J by 0 bases, with 19 bases of the junction left unmatched. The CDR3 has 20 residues. CDR1 is SGHNT, CDR2 YENEEA, per germline. The CDR3 loop reads CASSLANPGRGTSSTDTQYF. The CDR3, as DNA: TGTGCCAGCAGCCTAGCCAACCCGGGCCGCGGGACTAGTAGCACAGATACGCAGTATTTT.

Here the CDR3 DNA reads TGTGCCAGCAGCAGTAGCGGGGCCTCCTACAATGAGCAGTTCTTC. This gives the protein CASSSSGASYNEQFF. This rearrangement joins TRBV5-8 to TRBJ2-1; 8 positions match TRBD2. The J segment lost 0 bases and the V segment lost 4 bases, leaving 3 bases of the junction unmatched. The CDR3 is 15 residues long. Germline CDR1 and CDR2: SGHTS and YDEGEE.

This chain uses TRBV7-2 with TRBJ1-2; D might be TRBD1 (5 bases). The CDR3 has 14 residues. CDR1 and CDR2 from the germline V gene are SGHTA and FQGNSA. The ends were cut back, 1 base at V and 2 bases at J, with 8 bases in the middle. The CDR3 is CASSLGWGNYGYTF. CDR3 nucleotides: TGTGCCAGCAGCTTAGGTTGGGGCAACTATGGCTACACCTTC.

The gene calls are TRBV4-1 and TRBJ2-4; 7 bases match TRBD1. This CDR3 contains 16 residues. CDR1 is MGHRA, CDR2 YSYEKL, per germline. With V trimmed by 4 bases and J by 0 bases, 6 bases remained unmatched. CDR3 protein: CASSLLQGRAKNIQYF. CDR3 in DNA: TGCGCCAGCAGCCTTCTACAGGGGCGAGCCAAAAACATTCAGTACTTC.

This clone was seen more than once but under ten times. The chain carries TRBV4-1 and TRBJ2-7, with TRBD2 matching over 7 bases. The germline gives CDR1 MGHRA, CDR2 YSYEKL. V shed 1 base, J shed 4 bases, and the junction held 4 bases outside the gene matches. The CDR3 length is 14 residues. The CDR3 bases are TGCGCCAGCAGCCAAGGTGCGGGGGTATACGAGCAGTACTTC. Protein sequence: CASSQGAGVYEQYF.

The chain uses TRBV4-1 and TRBJ1-2, with a possible D match to TRBD1 (5 bases). The length of the CDR3 is 15 residues. The germline V gene encodes CDR1 MGHRA and CDR2 YSYEKL. Trimming stripped 0 bases from V and 2 bases from J, with 10 bases between. The DNA for the CDR3 is TGCGCCAGCAGCCAAGATAGGGCAGGGAACTATGGCTACACCTTC. This codes for CASSQDRAGNYGYTF.

This clone was detected many times. The chain uses TRBV11-3 and TRBJ2-7; 8 bases align to TRBD2. There are 15 residues in the CDR3. Germline V CDR1 and CDR2: SGHNT, YENEEA. After removal of 1 base from V and 3 bases from J, the junction contained 5 bases not matched to a gene. CDR3 bases: TGTGCCAGCAGCTTAGGACTAGCGCGGGGCTACGAGCAGTACTTC. Amino acid sequence: CASSLGLARGYEQYF.

The rearrangement links TRBV19 to TRBJ1-1; 8 bases fit TRBD1. CDR1 is LNHDA, CDR2 SQIVND, per germline (reference sequence). The CDR3 runs to 13 residues. V lost 6 bases to trimming and J lost 10 bases; unmatched junction nucleotides: 10. CDR3 amino acids: CASSPGTGVSAFF. For the CDR3, the DNA is TGTGCCAGTAGCCCCGGGACAGGAGTTTCAGCTTTCTTT.

The chain couples TRBV30 to TRBJ2-5; the D gene is possibly TRBD2 (7 bases). Germline V lookup: CDR1 GTSNPN, CDR2 SVGIG (reference sequence). Trimming left V 4 bases short and J 4 bases short, with 13 bases between. This CDR3 is 13 amino acids long. DNA of the CDR3: TGTGCCTGGAAAAGGGGGGGGTCAGAGACCCAGTACTTC. Protein: CAWKRGGSETQYF.